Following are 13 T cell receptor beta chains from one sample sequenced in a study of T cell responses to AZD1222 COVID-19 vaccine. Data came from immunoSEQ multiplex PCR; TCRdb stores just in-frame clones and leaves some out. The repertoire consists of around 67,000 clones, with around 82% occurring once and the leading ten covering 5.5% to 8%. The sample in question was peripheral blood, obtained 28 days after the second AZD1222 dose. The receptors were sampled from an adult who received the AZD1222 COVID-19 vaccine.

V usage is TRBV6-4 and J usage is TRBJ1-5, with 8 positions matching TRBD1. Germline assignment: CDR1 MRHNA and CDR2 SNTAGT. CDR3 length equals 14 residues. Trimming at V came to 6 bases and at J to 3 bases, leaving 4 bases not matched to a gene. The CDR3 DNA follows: TGTGCCAGCAGGACGACAGGGGTCAATCAGCCCCAGCATTTT. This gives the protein CASRTTGVNQPQHF.

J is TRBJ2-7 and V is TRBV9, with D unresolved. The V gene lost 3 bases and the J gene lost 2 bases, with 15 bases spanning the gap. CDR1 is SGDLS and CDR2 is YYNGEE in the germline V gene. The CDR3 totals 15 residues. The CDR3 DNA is TGTGCCAGCAGCGCCTCCCTTGGCCCGACCTACGAGCAGTACTTC. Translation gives CASSASLGPTYEQYF.

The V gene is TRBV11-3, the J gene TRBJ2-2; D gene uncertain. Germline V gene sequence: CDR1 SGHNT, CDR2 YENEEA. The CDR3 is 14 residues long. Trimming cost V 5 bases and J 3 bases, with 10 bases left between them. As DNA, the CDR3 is TGTGCCAGCAGCCCCCGTCGGGACACCGGGGAGCTGTTTTTT. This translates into CASSPRRDTGELFF.

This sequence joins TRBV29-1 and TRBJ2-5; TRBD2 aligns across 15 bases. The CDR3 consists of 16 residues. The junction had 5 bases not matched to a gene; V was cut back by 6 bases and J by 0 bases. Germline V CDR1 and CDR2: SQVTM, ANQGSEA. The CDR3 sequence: CSVKGLAGGNQETQYF. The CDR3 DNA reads TGCAGCGTGAAGGGACTAGCGGGGGGTAACCAAGAGACCCAGTACTTC.

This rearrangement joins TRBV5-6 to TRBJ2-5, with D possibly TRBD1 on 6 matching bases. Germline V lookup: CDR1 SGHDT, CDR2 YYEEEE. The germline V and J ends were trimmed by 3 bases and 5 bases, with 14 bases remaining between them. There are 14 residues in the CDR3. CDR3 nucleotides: TGTGCCAGCAGCTGGACACAGGGTTACGAGACCCAGTACTTC. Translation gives CASSWTQGYETQYF.

CDR3 in DNA: TGTGCCAGCAGCTTAGGGACTAGCGGGGGAGAGACCCAGTACTTC. It is translated as CASSLGTSGGETQYF. The chain has TRBV11-2 and TRBJ2-5, with 13 nucleotides matching TRBD2. The CDR3 runs 15 residues. After removal of 1 base from V and 4 bases from J, the junction contained 0 bases not matched to a gene. Germline V gene data show CDR1 as SGHAT and CDR2 as FQNNGV.

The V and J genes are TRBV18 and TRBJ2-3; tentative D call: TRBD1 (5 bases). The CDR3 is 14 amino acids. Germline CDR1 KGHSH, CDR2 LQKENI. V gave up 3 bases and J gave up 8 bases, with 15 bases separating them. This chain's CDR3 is CASSPEGAGITQYF. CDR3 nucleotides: TGTGCCAGCTCACCCGAAGGGGCAGGGATTACGCAGTATTTT.

CDR3 sequence: CASSSRASRHTIYF. CDR3 coding DNA: TGTGCCAGCTCATCCCGGGCCTCGCGACACACCATATATTTT. V usage is TRBV18 and J usage is TRBJ1-3; D not resolved. The CDR3 length is 14 residues. Germline V gene sequence: CDR1 KGHSH, CDR2 LQKENI. V shed 5 bases and J shed 8 bases, with 16 bases lying between them. The whole variable domain, remainder taken from reference TRBV18 and TRBJ1-3, is NAGVMQNPRHLVRRRGQEARLRCSPMKGHSHVYWYRQLPEEGLKFMVYLQKENIIDESGMPKERFSAEFPKEGPSILRIQQVVRGDSAAYFCASSSRASRHTIYFGEGSWLTVV.

CDR3 in DNA: TGTGCCAGCAATGCCGTACATGGATACAATGAGCAGTTCTTC. It is translated as CASNAVHGYNEQFF. V gene TRBV19 combines with J gene TRBJ2-1; D gene ambiguous. The germline V gene encodes CDR1 LNHDA and CDR2 SQIVND (reference sequence). Deletions cut 9 bases from V and 4 bases from J, with 16 bases between. The CDR3 has 14 residues.

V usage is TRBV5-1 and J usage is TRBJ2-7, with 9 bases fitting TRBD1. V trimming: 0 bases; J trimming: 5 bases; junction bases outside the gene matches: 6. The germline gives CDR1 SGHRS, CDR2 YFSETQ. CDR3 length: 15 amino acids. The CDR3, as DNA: TGCGCCAGCAGCTTGGCAGGGGACAGGGTCCACGAGCAGTACTTC. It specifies CASSLAGDRVHEQYF. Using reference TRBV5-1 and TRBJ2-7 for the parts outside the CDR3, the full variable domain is KAGVTQTPRYLIKTRGQQVTLSCSPISGHRSVSWYQQTPGQGLQFLFEYFSETQRNKGNFPGRFSGRQFSNSRSEMNVSTLELGDSALYLCASSLAGDRVHEQYFGPGTRLTVT.

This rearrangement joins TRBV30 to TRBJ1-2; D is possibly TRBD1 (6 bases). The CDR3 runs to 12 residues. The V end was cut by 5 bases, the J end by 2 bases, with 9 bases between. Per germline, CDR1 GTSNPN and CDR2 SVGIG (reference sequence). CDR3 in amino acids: CAWGQTNYGYTF. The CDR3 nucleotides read TGTGCCTGGGGACAGACCAACTATGGCTACACCTTC. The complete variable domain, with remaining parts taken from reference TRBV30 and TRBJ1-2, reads SQTIHQWPATLVQPVGSPLSLECTVEGTSNPNLYWYRQAAGRGLQLLFYSVGIGQISSEVPQNLSASRPQDRQFILSSKKLLLSDSGFYLCAWGQTNYGYTFGSGTRLTVV.

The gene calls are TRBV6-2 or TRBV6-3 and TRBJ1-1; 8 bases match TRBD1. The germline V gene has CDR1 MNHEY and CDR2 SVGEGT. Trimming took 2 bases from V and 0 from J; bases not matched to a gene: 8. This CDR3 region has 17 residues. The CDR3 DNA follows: TGTGCCAGCAGTTACCCACCGGGACAGGTCTTGAACACTGAAGCTTTCTTT. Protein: CASSYPPGQVLNTEAFF.

CDR3 in DNA: TGCAGTGCTGAGAAGAACACTGAAGCTTTCTTT. Protein product: CSAEKNTEAFF. The chain is built from TRBV20-1 and TRBJ1-1; D not resolved. With 5 bases removed from V and 1 base from J, the gap between germline ends came to 5 bases. CDR1 and CDR2 from the germline V gene are DFQATT and SNEGSKA (reference sequence). This CDR3 comprises 11 residues.